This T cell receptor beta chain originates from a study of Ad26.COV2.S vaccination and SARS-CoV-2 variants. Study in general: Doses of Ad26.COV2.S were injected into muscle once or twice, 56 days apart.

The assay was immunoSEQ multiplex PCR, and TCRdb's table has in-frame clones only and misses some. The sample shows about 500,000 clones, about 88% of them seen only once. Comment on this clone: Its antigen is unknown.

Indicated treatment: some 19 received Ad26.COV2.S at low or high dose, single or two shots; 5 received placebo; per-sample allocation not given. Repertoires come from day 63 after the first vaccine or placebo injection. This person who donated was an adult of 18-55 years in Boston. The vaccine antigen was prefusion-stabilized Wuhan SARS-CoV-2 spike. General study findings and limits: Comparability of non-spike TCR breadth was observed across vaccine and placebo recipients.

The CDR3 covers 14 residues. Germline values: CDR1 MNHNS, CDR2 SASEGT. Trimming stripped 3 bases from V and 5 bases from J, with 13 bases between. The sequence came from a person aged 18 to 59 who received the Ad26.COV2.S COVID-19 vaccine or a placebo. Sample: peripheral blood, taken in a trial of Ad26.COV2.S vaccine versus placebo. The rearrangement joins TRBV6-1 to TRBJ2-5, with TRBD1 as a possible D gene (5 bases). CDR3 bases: TGTGCCAGCAGTGATCTTCCAGGGTGGGAGACCCAGTACTTC. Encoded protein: CASSDLPGWETQYF.